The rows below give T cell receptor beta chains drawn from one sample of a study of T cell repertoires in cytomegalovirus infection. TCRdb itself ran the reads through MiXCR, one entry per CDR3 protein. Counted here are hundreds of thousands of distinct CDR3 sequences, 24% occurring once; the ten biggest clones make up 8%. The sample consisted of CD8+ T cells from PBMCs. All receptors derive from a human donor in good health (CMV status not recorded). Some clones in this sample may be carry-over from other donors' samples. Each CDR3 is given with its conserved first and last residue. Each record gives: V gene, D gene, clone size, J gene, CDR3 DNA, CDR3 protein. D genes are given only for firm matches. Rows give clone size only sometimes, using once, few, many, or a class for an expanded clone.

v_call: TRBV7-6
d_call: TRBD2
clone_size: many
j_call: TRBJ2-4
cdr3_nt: TGTGCCAGCAGCTCCCCCCGCGGGGAGGGTAACATTCAGTACTTC
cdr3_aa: CASSSPRGEGNIQYF

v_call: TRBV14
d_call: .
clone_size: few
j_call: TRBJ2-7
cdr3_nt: TGTGCCAGCAGCCAAGGATCGGACAGCTACGAGCAGTACTTC
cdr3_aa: CASSQGSDSYEQYF

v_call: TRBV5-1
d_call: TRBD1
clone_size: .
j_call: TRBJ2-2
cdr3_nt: TGCGCCAGCAGCATTGGCCTACCCCGATCGGACAGGGCTTTCCCCGGGGAGCTGTTTTTT
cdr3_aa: CASSIGLPRSDRAFPGELFF

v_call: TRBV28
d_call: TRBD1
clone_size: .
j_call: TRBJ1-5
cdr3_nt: TGTGCCTGCAGGGGTGGACAGGCTGATCAGCCCCAGCATTTT
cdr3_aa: CACRGGQADQPQHF

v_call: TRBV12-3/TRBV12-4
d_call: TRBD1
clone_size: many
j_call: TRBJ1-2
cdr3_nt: TGTGCCAGCTTGGGGCAGGGGGCGGATGGCTACACCTTC
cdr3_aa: CASLGQGADGYTF

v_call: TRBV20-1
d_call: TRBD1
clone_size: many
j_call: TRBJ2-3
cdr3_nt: TGCAGTGCGCCGGGATGGACAGGGCGCACAGATACGCAGTATTTT
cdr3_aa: CSAPGWTGRTDTQYF

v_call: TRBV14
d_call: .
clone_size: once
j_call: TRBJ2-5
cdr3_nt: TGTGCCAGCAGCCAAGAGGTGAACAGGGTGAAAGAGACCCAGTACTTC
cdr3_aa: CASSQEVNRVKETQYF

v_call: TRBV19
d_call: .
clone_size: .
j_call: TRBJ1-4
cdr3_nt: TGTGCCAGTAGTATGGAGACACACAACTATATTAATGAAAAACTGTTTTTT
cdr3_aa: CASSMETHNYINEKLFF

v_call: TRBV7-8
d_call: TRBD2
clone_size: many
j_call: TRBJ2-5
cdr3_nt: TGTGCCAGCAGCTTATGGAAGCGGGGGGGAGAGACCCAGTACTTC
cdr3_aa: CASSLWKRGGETQYF

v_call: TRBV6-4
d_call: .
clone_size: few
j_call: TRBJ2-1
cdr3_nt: TGTGCCAGCAGTGTGGCTCCTCCCCGGGAGCAGTTCTTC
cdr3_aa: CASSVAPPREQFF

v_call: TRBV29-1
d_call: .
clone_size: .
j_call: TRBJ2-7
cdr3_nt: TGCAGCGTTGACAGGTATTCCGGGACCCGCTCCTACGAGCAGTACTTC
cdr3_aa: CSVDRYSGTRSYEQYF

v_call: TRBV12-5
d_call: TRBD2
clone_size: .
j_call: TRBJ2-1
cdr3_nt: TGTGCTAGGGGGGGCGGGGGGTCCAACAATGAGCAGTTCTTC
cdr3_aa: CARGGGGSNNEQFF

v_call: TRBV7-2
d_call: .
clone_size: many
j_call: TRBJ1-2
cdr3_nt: TGTGCCAGCAGCCTAGCTGACTCCGGAGGATCTAACTATGGCTACACCTTC
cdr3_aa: CASSLADSGGSNYGYTF

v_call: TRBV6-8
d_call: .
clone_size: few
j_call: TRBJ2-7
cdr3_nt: TGTGCCAGCAGTTACTCGGGGGGGGCCCTCTACGAGCAGTACTTC
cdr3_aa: CASSYSGGALYEQYF

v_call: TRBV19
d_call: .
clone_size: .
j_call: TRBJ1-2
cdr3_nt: TGTGCCAGTAGTTTCCCGGACCGAGAATTATTAAACTATGGCTACACCTTC
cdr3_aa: CASSFPDRELLNYGYTF

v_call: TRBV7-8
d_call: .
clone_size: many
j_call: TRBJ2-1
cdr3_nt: TGTGCCAGCAGCCCCAGGGGGGGGCTATACAATGAGCAGTTCTTC
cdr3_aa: CASSPRGGLYNEQFF

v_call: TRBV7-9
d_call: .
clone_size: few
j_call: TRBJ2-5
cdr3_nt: TGTGCCAGCAGCCGGTCGTTGGTTGCGGAGACCCAGTACTTC
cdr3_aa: CASSRSLVAETQYF

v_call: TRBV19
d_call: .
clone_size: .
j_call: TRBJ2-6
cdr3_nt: TGTGCCAGTAGTATAGTGGGGTCCAACGTCCTGACTTTC
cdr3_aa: CASSIVGSNVLTF

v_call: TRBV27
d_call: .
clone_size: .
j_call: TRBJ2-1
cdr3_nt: TGTGCCAGCAGTTTAACTACTAGGGAGCAGTTCTTC
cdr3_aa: CASSLTTREQFF

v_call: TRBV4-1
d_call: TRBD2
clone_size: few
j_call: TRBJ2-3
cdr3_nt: TGCGCCAGCAGCGATAGACTAGCGGGCGCAGATACGCAGTATTTT
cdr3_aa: CASSDRLAGADTQYF

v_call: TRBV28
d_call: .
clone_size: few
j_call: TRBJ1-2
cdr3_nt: TGTGCCAGCAGTTTTGAACGACGGACAGCCTTTCATTCAAACTATGGCTACACCTTC
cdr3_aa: CASSFERRTAFHSNYGYTF

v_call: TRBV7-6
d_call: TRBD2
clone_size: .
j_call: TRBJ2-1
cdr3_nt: TGTGCCAGCAGCCAAAGGACTAGCGGGGGCAACAATGAGCAGTTCTTC
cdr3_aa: CASSQRTSGGNNEQFF

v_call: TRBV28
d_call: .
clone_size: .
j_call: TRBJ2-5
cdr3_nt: TGTGCCAGCAGCATAGACTTACAGGGTCCAGGAGGGGAGACCCAGTACTTC
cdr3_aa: CASSIDLQGPGGETQYF

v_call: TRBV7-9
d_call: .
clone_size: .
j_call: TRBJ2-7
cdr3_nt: TGTGCCAGCAGCTCTCCCAGGGCGAGGGAGCAGTACTTC
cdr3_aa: CASSSPRAREQYF

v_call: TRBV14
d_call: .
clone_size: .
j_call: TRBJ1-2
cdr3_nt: TGTGCCAGCAGCCAAGCTCGAAACTACACCTTC
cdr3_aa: CASSQARNYTF